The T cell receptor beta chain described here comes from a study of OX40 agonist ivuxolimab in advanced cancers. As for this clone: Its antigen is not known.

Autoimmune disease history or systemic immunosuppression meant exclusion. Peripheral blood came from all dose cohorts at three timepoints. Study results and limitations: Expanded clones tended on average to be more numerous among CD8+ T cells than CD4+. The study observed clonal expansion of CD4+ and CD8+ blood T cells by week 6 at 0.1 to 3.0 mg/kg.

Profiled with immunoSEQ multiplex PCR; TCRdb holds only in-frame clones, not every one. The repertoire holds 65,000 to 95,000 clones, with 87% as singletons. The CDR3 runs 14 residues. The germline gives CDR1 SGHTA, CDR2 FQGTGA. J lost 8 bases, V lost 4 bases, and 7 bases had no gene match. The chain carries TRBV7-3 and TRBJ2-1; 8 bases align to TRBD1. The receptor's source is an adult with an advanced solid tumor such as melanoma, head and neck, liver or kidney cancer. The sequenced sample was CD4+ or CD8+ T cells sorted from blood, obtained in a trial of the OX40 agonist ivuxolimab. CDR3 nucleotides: TGTGCCAGCAGCTCCTCAGGGGGCCTGGATGAGCAGTTCTTC. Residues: CASSSSGGLDEQFF.